This TCR beta chain was sequenced in a study of cytomegalovirus exposure and HLA in healthy donors (TCRdb year 2017). Context from the whole study: In an earlier analysis of around 540 of the donors, approximately 300 Gb of sequence data and roughly 100 million unique TCR beta sequences from approximately 180 million T cells were reported. An early release that covered about 600 HLA-typed donors contained about 300 gigabases of sequencing data and tens of millions of unique TCR sequences. The genetic ancestry cluster associated with self-reported Caucasian donors included 80% to 90% of the roughly 400 genotyped donors. The study was designed to test whether signatures of past pathogen exposure could be identified by cataloging public T cell receptors. The study used immunosequencing to profile the T cell repertoires of under 700 subjects and linked those repertoires to cytomegalovirus serostatus. A separate validation cohort of approximately 120 different subjects was used in addition to the approximately 640-subject first cohort. The study combined high-throughput TCR immunosequencing, statistical association of individual TCRs with disease status, and machine learning to predict cytomegalovirus infection status. In a later analysis, previously published TCR beta repertoires from several hundred donors were re-analyzed and high-resolution HLA genotyping was added so that TCR occurrence patterns could be studied. The later analysis used no new phenotypic data to find candidate immune exposures, relying instead on TCR beta sequences and their occurrence across donors. In an earlier analysis of roughly 580 of the donors, high-throughput TCR beta sequencing was used to judge whether each TCR beta V gene segment behaved as functional or pseudogenic. Donor age, sex, ethnicity and CMV serostatus were collected together with the repertoire data. Genome-wide SNP genotypes for about 65% of the 666 donors were used in a later genetic analysis, which treated that subset as a discovery cohort. All discovery cohort repertoires had been generated using a single sequencing platform. Both class I and class II loci were covered by HLA typing, at four-digit resolution. The number of typed donors differed by locus: about 620-640 for A, B, C, DRB1 and DQB1; approximately 520 for DQA1; 606 for DPA1; and about 450 for DPB1. Five DR-DQ haplotypes were treated as single units for association and clustering because of strong linkage in the cohort. Among some 400 genotyped donors of the cohort, an average of approximately 240,000 unique TCR beta nucleotide sequences was sequenced per donor, of which 15% to 20% were non-productive.

A word on this clone: The antigen it binds to is not known. The record has no base qualities; no much larger clone is one base away.

Sequences MNHNS (CDR1) and SASEGT (CDR2) are obtained from the germline V gene. Clipping removes 6 bases from V and 0 bases from J, with 13 as the unmatched junction base count. Including the terminal cysteine and phenylalanine, the CDR3 comprises 20 residues. Only the CDR3 portion is preserved as DNA: 60 bases, with reading frame beginning at the first base. In total, 500 to 700 healthy bone marrow donors made up the cohort. At the time of sampling, every cohort member was nominally healthy, though immune exposures that went unrecorded were likely present. The donor tested CMV seropositive, placing the donor among the 310 or so seropositive members of the cohort. A peripheral blood sample was collected from each donor, and TCR beta sequencing was performed on peripheral blood mononuclear cells. The Qiagen DNeasy Blood Extraction Kit was used to extract genomic DNA from the blood cell samples. Findings and caveats that apply to the study as a whole: According to the authors, the approach could potentially be generalized to other disease states and immunological phenotypes. V-gene and J-gene trimming of TCR beta chains was associated with a missense DCLRE1C variant in a later genetic analysis, and the association was replicated in an independent cohort. According to a later analysis, most CMV-associated TCR beta chains appeared to be HLA-restricted, and the HLA associations seemed to be driven largely by CMV exposure. For the cohort, immune exposure information was limited to CMV serostatus. In a later genetic analysis, fewer N-insertions in productive TCRs were reported among donors in an Asian-associated ancestry cluster than the roughly 700-donor mean. A further reported finding was that TCR beta sequences accurately predicted the HLA-A and HLA-B alleles for most subjects in the first cohort. At a false discovery rate of 0.05, a later analysis linked approximately 18,000 TCR beta sequences to specific HLA alleles. Only TCR beta chains were sequenced in this cohort, and the absence of alpha or paired-chain data limited detectable features. Assigning TCR associations to individual alleles was difficult when HLA alleles, especially DR and DQ, strongly co-occurred. Some IMGT-functional V segments, including TRBV6-2 and TRBV6-3, could not be told apart with the 87-base-pair reads, so those segments were excluded. Over 15 rarely observed V segments, including chromosome 9 orphons, were excluded from the earlier analysis of about 500 of the donors because counts were too low. Roughly uniform sequencing depth across donors was assumed in presence/absence analyses, although this assumption may not hold. In a later analysis, HLA-associated TCR beta chains showed more clonal expansion and lower generation probabilities than non-associated chains that were equally common. A later analysis reported that several top co-occurrence clusters appeared linked to parvovirus B19, influenza, CMV and Epstein-Barr virus. The study listed 164 TCR beta chains as associated with cytomegalovirus. A few of the identified cytomegalovirus-associated TCR beta chains were confirmed in vitro to be specific for cytomegalovirus antigens. Most TCR sequences were seen in very few donors, while some public TCRs were found in many individuals. Linkage disequilibrium might explain the correlated functional status among segregating V segments, but an unknown experimental factor could not be excluded. The classifier was reported to diagnose cytomegalovirus status with high specificity and sensitivity in both the original cohort and the validation cohort. Broadly in line with IMGT annotations, most TCR beta V segments showed up in productive rearrangements about 87% or about 30% of the time in an earlier analysis of several hundred of the donors. Because HLA typing was unavailable for some donors at each locus, only the typed subset was used in association tests. A later analysis found that TCR association rates varied across HLA loci, with DRB1 alleles showing the most associated TCRs and HLA-C alleles the fewest. A cluster of highly shared sequence variants was judged likely to represent a technical artifact of the sequencing pipeline.

The receptor library was made with the immunoSEQ multiplex PCR assay. A mixture of 60 forward primers for TCR Vbeta segments and 13 reverse primers for TCR Jbeta segments was used in the multiplex PCR. The CDR3 region of rearranged TCR beta genes was amplified from genomic DNA with a multiplex PCR assay. Amplified TCR beta libraries were sequenced as 87-base-pair reads on the Illumina HiSeq System. The published analysis was carried out like this. Across the 670 or so repertoires, a later analysis counted 78 million or so unique TCR beta chains, 9.5 million to 12 million of which were shared by at least two donors. A nearest-neighbor algorithm error-corrected the raw reads and collapsed the reads into unique sequences, merging closely related sequences to remove PCR and sequencing errors. Alignment of CDR3 sequences to IMGT reference sequences was used to assign V, D and J gene segments. Each retained sequence needed at least a six-nucleotide match to both a V gene segment and a J gene segment. A rearrangement counted as productive if the CDR3 had no stop codons and remained in frame with V and J, and every other rearrangement counted as non-productive. Following IMGT convention, CDR3 was defined as the stretch from the second conserved V-encoded cysteine up to the conserved J-encoded phenylalanine. Sequences without an unambiguous match to a single V gene segment were excluded from the earlier analysis of about 600 of the donors. In an earlier analysis of a few hundred of the donors, V segments were called functional above 56.7% productive rearrangements and were called segregating when the between-donor standard deviation exceeded 5%. A statistical classification framework was built to diagnose cytomegalovirus status from the catalog of TCR beta chain sequences. In a later analysis, V and J genes were assigned by comparing TCR nucleotide sequences against IMGT/GENE-DB human TR gene sequences. In a later analysis, CDR3 sequences and most-parsimonious VDJ recombination scenarios were assigned using the TCRdist pipeline. In a later analysis, each TCR beta chain was defined by its CDR3 amino acid sequence together with its V-gene family, and reads without a unique V-gene family were excluded. In a later analysis, 450 to 600 highly shared, low-generation-probability nucleotide sequences were removed to address suspected cross-contamination and a sequencing artifact. In a later analysis, a clonal expansion index for each public chain was calculated from normalized within-repertoire ranks of inferred template counts. In a later analysis, generation probabilities were computed using a VDJ recombination model fitted to out-of-frame rearrangements, and the results were checked against IGoR. In a later analysis, hypergeometric tests were used to score TCR-TCR, TCR-HLA and TCR-CMV co-occurrence, with a repertoire-size bias correction applied to TCR pairs. To estimate false discovery rates, a later analysis permuted the HLA or CMV assignments 20 times. A later analysis grouped co-occurring TCRs with DBSCAN, adding TCRdist sequence similarity when clustering within HLA-allele-positive subsets. Repertoires with fewer than 30,000 or more than 120,000 public chains were left out of co-occurrence clustering, as were about 5 repertoires with anomalous nucleotide sharing. TCRdb took this table from immuneACCESS and kept in-frame rearrangements with V and J called. Such tables lack part of the clones; where checked against another copy, unresolved V genes explain under half of the gap, and the rest is unexplained. V and J calls and clone size follow that table, whereas D and trimming were derived from the DNA. Recorded for this sample are some 100,000 clones; around 76% of them occurred a single time. About 4.2% of the sample is in the top ten clones.

Sequencing was done on a sample of PBMCs. The chain couples TRBV6-1 to TRBJ2-4; 14 central bases correspond to TRBD2. The clonotype originates from a woman aged 45 to 65 in good health and CMV-seropositive. CDR3 reads: CASRETTSGGGQVAKNIQYF. The DNA sequence is TGTGCCAGCAGGGAAACGACTAGCGGGGGGGGACAGGTAGCCAAAAACATTCAGTACTTC.